This T cell receptor (beta chain) is from a study of identifying expanded T cells in peripheral blood. This CDR3 is built from 13 residues. Trimming took 1 base from V and 7 from J, leaving 8 bases between them. From germline, CDR1 is SGHTA and CDR2 FQGNSA. The data were produced by immunoSEQ multiplex PCR, yet TCRdb's version contains in-frame clones alone and is incomplete. Among approximately 110,000 clones, roughly 89% were seen once, and the ten largest hold 15% to 20%. Sequencing was performed on blood. The chain combines TRBV7-2 with TRBJ2-1; no clear D gene. This sequence was found in a person aged 18 to 75 in good health. The CDR3 reads CASSLDYLNEQFF. The DNA of the CDR3 is TGTGCCAGCAGCTTAGACTACTTAAATGAGCAGTTCTTC.